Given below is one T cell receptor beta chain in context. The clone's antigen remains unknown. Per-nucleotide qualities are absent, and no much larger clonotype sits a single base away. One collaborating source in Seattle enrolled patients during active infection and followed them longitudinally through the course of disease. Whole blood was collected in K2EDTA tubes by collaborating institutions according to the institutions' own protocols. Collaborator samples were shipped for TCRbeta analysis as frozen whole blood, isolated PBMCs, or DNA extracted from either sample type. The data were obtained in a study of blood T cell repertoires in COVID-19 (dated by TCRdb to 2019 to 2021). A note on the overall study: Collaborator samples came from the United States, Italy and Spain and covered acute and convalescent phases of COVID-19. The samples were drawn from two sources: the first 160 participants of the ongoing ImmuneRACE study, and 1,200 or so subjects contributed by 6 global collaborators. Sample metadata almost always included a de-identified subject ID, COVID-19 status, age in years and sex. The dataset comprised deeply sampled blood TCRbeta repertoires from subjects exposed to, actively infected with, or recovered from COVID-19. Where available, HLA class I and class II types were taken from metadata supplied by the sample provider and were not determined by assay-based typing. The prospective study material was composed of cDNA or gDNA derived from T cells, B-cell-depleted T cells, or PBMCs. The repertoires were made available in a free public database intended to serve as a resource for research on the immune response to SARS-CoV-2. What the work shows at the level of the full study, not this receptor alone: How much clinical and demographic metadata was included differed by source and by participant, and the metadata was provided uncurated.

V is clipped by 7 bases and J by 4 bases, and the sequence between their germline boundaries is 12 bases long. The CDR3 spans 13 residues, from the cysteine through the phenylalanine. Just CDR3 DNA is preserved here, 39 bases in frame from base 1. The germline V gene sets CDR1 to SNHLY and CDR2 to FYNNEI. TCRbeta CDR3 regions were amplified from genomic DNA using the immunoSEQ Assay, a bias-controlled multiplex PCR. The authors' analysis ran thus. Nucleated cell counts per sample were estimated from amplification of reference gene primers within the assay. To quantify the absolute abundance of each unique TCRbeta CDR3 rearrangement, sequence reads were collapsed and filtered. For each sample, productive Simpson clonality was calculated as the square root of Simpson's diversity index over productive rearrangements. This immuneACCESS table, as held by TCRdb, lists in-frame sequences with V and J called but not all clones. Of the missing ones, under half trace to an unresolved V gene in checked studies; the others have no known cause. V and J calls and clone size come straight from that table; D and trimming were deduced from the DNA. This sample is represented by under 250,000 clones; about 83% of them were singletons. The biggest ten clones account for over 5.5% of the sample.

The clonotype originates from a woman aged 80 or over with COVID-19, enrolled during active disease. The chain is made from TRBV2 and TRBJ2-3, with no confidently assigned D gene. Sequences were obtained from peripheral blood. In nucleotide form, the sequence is TGTGCCAGCAAGTTCGCTAGTGCAGATACGCAGTATTTT. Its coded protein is CASKFASADTQYF.